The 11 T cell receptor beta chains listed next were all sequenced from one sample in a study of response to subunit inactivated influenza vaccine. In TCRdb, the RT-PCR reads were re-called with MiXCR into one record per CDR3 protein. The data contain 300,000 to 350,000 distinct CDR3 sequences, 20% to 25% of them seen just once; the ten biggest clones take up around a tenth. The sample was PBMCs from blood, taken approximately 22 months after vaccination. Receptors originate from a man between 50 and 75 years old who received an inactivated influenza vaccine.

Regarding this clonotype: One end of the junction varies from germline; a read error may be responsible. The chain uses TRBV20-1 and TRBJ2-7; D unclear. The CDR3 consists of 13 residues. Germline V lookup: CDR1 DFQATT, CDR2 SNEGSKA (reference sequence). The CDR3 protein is CSARAGLEGEQYF. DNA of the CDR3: TGCAGTGCCAGAGCCGGGTTAGAAGGCGAGCAGTACTTC.

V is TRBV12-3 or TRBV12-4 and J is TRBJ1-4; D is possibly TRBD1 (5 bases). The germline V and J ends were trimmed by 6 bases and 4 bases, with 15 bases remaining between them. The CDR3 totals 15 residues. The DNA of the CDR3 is TGTGCCAGCAGCAAGGGGTTAGGGATTAATGAAAAACTGTTTTTT. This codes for CASSKGLGINEKLFF.

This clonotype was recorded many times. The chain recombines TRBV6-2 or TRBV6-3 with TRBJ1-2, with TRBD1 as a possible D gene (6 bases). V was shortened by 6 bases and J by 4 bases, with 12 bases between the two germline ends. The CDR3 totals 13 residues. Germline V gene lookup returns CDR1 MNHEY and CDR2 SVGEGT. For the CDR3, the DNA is TGTGCCAGCAGCCGAGGACAGATCTATGGCTACACCTTC. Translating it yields CASSRGQIYGYTF.

As DNA, the CDR3 is TGCGCCAGCAGCTCCCCGACCGTTAGCGGGGCTACCTACGAGCAGTACTTC. This encodes CASSSPTVSGATYEQYF. The chain links TRBV5-1 to TRBJ2-7; 8 bases align to TRBD2. The CDR3 consists of 17 residues. V lost 3 bases to trimming and J lost 2 bases; unmatched junction nucleotides: 13. Germline CDR1 reads SGHRS; CDR2 reads YFSETQ.

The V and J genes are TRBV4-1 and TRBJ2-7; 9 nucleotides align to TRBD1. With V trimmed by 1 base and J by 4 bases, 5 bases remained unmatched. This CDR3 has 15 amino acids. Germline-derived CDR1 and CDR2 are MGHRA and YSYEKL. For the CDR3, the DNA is TGCGCCAGCAGCCAAGGAGGACAGGGGTTATACGAGCAGTACTTC. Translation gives CASSQGGQGLYEQYF.

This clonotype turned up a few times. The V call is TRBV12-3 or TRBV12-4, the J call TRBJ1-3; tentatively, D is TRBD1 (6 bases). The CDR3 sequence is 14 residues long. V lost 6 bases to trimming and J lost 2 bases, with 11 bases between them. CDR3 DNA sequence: TGTGCCAGCAGACCGGGACATGCTGGAAACACCATATATTTT. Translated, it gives CASRPGHAGNTIYF.

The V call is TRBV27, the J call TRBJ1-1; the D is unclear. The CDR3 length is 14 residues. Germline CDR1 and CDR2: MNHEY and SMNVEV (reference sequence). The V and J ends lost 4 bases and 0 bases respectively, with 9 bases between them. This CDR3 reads CASSSIGMNTEAFF. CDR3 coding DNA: TGTGCCAGCAGTTCGATCGGCATGAACACTGAAGCTTTCTTT.

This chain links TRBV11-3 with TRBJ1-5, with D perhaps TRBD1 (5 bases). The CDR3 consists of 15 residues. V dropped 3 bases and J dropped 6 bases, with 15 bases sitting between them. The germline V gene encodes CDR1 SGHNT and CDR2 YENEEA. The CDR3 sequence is CASSFDRRGGQPQHF. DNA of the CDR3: TGTGCCAGCAGCTTCGACAGACGTGGGGGTCAGCCCCAGCATTTT.

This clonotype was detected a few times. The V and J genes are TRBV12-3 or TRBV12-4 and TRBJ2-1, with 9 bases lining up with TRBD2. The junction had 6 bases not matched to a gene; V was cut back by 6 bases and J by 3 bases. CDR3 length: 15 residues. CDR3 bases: TGTGCCAGCAGGGATCTAGCGGGGAACTACAATGAGCAGTTCTTC. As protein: CASRDLAGNYNEQFF.

CDR3 sequence (DNA): TGTGCCAGCAGTTTGAGAACAGATAGCAATCAGCCCCAGCATTTT. This translates into CASSLRTDSNQPQHF. The chain employs TRBV27 and TRBJ1-5; D unclear. Per germline, CDR1 MNHEY and CDR2 SMNVEV (reference sequence). Trimming stripped 3 bases from V and 0 bases from J, with 9 bases between. This CDR3 is 15 amino acids long.

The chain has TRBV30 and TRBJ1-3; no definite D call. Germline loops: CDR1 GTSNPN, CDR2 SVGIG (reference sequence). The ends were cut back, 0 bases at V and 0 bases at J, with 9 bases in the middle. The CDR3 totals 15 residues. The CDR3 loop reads CAWSVGPSSGNTIYF. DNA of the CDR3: TGTGCCTGGAGTGTGGGCCCGAGCTCTGGAAACACCATATATTTT. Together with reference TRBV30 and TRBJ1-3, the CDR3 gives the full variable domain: SQTIHQWPATLVQPVGSPLSLECTVEGTSNPNLYWYRQAAGRGLQLLFYSVGIGQISSEVPQNLSASRPQDRQFILSSKKLLLSDSGFYLCAWSVGPSSGNTIYFGEGSWLTVV.